The clone carrying this T cell receptor (beta chain) was seen repeatedly, ten times or more. Germline loops: CDR1 SGDLS, CDR2 YYNGEE. J gave up 0 bases and V 0 bases, and 0 bases lay outside the gene matches. The CDR3 spans 15 residues. Via MiXCR, TCRdb re-called the RT-PCR reads, giving one row per CDR3 protein. The table includes 650,000 to 800,000 distinct CDR3 sequences, 13% to 15% detected once. Sample: memory CD4+ T cells from blood. The chain links TRBV9 to TRBJ2-7, with TRBD2 identical over 10 bases. This sequence originates from a female donor in good health, serving as a healthy control. CDR3 amino acids: CASSVASGGSYEQYF. The CDR3 DNA is TGTGCCAGCAGCGTAGCTAGCGGGGGCTCCTACGAGCAGTACTTC.